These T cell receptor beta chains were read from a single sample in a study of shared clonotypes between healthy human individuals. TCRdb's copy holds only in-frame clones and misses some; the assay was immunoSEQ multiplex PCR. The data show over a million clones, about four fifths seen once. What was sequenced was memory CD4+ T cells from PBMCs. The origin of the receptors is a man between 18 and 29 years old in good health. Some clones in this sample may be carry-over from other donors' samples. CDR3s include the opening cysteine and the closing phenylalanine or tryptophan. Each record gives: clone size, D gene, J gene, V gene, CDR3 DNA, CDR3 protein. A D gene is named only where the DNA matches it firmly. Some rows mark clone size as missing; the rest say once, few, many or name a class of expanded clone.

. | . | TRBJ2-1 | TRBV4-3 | TGCGCCAGCAGCCAAATTTCCGGAAACAATGAGCAGTTCTTC | CASSQISGNNEQFF
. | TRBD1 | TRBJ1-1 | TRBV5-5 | TGTGCCAGCAGCCTGGGACAGTCCTCTGAAGCTTTCTTT | CASSLGQSSEAFF
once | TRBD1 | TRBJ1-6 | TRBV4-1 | TGCGCCAGCAGCCACCCGACAGGGAATAATTCACCCCTCCACTTT | CASSHPTGNNSPLHF
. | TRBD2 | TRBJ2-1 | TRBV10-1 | TGCGCCACCTGGAACCGAGCGGGGACTAGCCCATCCCCTCGGGGGAACTACAATGAGCAGTTCTTC | CATWNRAGTSPSPRGNYNEQFF
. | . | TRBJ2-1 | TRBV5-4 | TGTGCCAGCAGCTTGGCCGTAGGCAAGCACAATGAGCAGTTCTTC | CASSLAVGKHNEQFF
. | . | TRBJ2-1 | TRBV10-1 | TGCGCCAGCAGTGAGCAGTCTCGTAATGAGCAGTTCTTC | CASSEQSRNEQFF
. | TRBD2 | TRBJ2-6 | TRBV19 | TGTGCCGCCCGGGGGGTGGACTCTGGGGCCAACGTCCTGACTTTC | CAARGVDSGANVLTF
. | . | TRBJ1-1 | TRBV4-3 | TGCGCCAGCAGCCAAGAATGGACACCTAACGCTGAAGCTTTCTTT | CASSQEWTPNAEAFF
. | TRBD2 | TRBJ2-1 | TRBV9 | TGTGCCAGCAGCGTAGCCGCAGCGGGAGCAGTCTATGAGCAGTTCTTC | CASSVAAAGAVYEQFF
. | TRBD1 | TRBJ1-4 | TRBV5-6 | TGTGCCATAATCAGGGGGCGTGGAGAAAAACTGTTTTTT | CAIIRGRGEKLFF
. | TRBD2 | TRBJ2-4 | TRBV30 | TGTGCCTGGAGTGTACTTCCTAGCCGGGGAGGGATCAAAAACATTCAGTACTTC | CAWSVLPSRGGIKNIQYF
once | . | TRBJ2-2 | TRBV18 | TGTGCCAGCTCACCGGGGACGGGCCGGGCCGGGGAGCTGTTTTTT | CASSPGTGRAGELFF
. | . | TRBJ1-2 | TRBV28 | TGTGCCAGCAGGGACGGAAACTATGGCTACACCTTC | CASRDGNYGYTF
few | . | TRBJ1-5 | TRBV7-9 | TGTGCCAGCAGCTCGACGACAGGAAGTCAGCCCCAGCATTTT | CASSSTTGSQPQHF
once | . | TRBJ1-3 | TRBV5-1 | TGCGCCAGCAGCTTGGAGGGGCTACTCTCTGGAAACACCATATATTTT | CASSLEGLLSGNTIYF
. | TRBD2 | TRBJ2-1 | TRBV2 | TGTGCCAGCAGTGATAGCGGGAGCCCATACAATGAGCAGTTCTTC | CASSDSGSPYNEQFF
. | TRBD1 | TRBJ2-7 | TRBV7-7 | TGTGCCAGCAGCTTGGGGACAGGTCAACACGAGCAGTACTTC | CASSLGTGQHEQYF
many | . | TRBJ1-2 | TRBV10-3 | TGTGCCATCAGTATCTCGTCAGGAAATTACTATGGCTACACCTTC | CAISISSGNYYGYTF
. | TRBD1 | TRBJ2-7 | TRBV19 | TGTGCCAGTAAGGGGACAGGGGACCGGACAGGCTACGAGCAGTACTTC | CASKGTGDRTGYEQYF
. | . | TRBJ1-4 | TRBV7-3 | TGTGCCAGCAGCCGAGGGGCGGGTGAAAAACTGTTTTTT | CASSRGAGEKLFF
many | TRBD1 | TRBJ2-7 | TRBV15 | TGTGCCACCAGCAGTCAGGGGGCATACGAGCAGTACTTC | CATSSQGAYEQYF
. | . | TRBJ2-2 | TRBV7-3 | TGTGCCAGCAGCTTCAACAGGGTCGGCGGGGAGCTGTTTTTT | CASSFNRVGGELFF
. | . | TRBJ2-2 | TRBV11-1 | TGTGCCAGCAGCTCCGGCGGCAGTCCTACCGGGGCCGGGGAGCTGTTTTTT | CASSSGGSPTGAGELFF
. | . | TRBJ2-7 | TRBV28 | TGTGCCACCAGCCCGTCGGACGCCTACTACGAGCAGTACTTC | CATSPSDAYYEQYF
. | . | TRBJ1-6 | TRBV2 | TGTGCCAGCTCAGACGAAATGACAAGATATAATTCACCCCTCCACTTT | CASSDEMTRYNSPLHF
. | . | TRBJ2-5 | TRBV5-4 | TGTGCCAGCAGCCAAGAAGTCGGGGGAGAGACCCAGTACTTC | CASSQEVGGETQYF
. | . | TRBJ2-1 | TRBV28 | TGTGCCAGCAGTTCCATAACCGGGACGCAAAGCTCCTACAATGAGCAGTTCTTC | CASSSITGTQSSYNEQFF
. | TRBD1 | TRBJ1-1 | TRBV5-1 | TGCGCCAGCAGCTTGGGCGGGACAGTGAACACTGAAGCTTTCTTT | CASSLGGTVNTEAFF
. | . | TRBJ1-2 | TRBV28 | TGTGCCACAGCCCAGCAATTCTATGGCTACACCTTC | CATAQQFYGYTF
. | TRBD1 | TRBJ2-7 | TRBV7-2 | TGTGCCAGCAGCTTAGCACGGACAGGGGACGAGCAGTACTTC | CASSLARTGDEQYF
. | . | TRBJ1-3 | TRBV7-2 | TGTGCCAGCAGCGGCATCTATAGCTCTGGAAACACCATATATTTT | CASSGIYSSGNTIYF
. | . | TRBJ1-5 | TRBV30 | TGTGCCTGGAGTGTACTGTCTGGGCAGATGGGTCAGCCCCAGCATTTT | CAWSVLSGQMGQPQHF
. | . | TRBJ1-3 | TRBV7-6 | TGTGCCAGCAGCTTAGGCCGAGGGGGGAGTGGTGGAAACACCATATATTTT | CASSLGRGGSGGNTIYF
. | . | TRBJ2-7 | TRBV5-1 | TGCGCCAGCAGCTTGGGAAGCAATGCCTACGAGCAGTACTTC | CASSLGSNAYEQYF
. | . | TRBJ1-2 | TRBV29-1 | TGCAGCGCAACCAGGGAAGGAAACTATGGCTACACCTTC | CSATREGNYGYTF
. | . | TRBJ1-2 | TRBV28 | TGTGCCAGCCTAGCCCTGTATGGCTACACCTTC | CASLALYGYTF
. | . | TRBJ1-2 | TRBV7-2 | TGTGCCAGCAGCCCCCAGGGTGGTGGCTACACCTTC | CASSPQGGGYTF
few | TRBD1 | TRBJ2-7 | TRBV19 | TGTGCCAGTAGCTACAGGGGGTACGAGCAGTACTTC | CASSYRGYEQYF
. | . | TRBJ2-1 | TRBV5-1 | TGCGCCAGCAGCTTGGGAGGTCGCGAGGGTGAGCAGTTCTTC | CASSLGGREGEQFF
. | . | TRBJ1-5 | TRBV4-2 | TGTGCCAGCAGCCAAGGGGCAGAAGGGGGTCCCCAGCATTTT | CASSQGAEGGPQHF
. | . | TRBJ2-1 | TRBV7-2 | TGTGCCAGCAGCCCTAACCCCGGCTACAATGAGCAGTTCTTC | CASSPNPGYNEQFF
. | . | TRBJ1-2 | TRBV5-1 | TGCGCCAGCAGCGGGGACGGGTGGAGTGGCTACACCTTC | CASSGDGWSGYTF
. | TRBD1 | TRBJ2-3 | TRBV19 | TGTGCCAGTAGGGGACAGGGAGGATCAGATACGCAGTATTTT | CASRGQGGSDTQYF
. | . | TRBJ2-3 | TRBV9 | TGTGCCAGCAGCGTAGGAGGGAGCACCCCACATGAGCAGTATTTT | CASSVGGSTPHEQYF
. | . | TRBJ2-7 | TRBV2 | TGTGCCAGCAGTAGGGAAGCCTCCGGCGAGCAGTACTTC | CASSREASGEQYF
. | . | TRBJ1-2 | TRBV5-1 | TGCGCCAGCAGGCATAACCGACAGAACTTCTATGGCTACACCTTC | CASRHNRQNFYGYTF
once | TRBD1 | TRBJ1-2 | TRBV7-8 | TGTGCCAGCAGCCTTGGGACAGTCTATGGCTACACCTTC | CASSLGTVYGYTF
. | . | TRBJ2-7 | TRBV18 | TGTGCCAGCTCACGAGTAGGGGAGGCCTACGAGCAGTACTTC | CASSRVGEAYEQYF
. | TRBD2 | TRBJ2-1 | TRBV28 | TGTGCCAGCAGCCCCGCCGTAGCGGGAGTGGAACATGAGCAGTTCTTC | CASSPAVAGVEHEQFF
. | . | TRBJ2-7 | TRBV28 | TGTGCCAGCAGTCGGATTCCGGGCGGCGAGCAGTACTTC | CASSRIPGGEQYF
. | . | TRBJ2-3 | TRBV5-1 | TGCGCCAGCAGCTTTAGTGCGGGGACTAGCACAGATACGCAGTATTTT | CASSFSAGTSTDTQYF
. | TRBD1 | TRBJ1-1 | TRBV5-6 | TGTGCCAGCAGCTTGTATAACAGGGGGAACACTGAAGCTTTCTTT | CASSLYNRGNTEAFF
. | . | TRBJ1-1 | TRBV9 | TGTGCCAGCAGCCCTCAGCTGAACACTGAAGCTTTCTTT | CASSPQLNTEAFF
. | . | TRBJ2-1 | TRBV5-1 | TGCGCCAGCAGCTTTGCGCCAACAGCGAACAATGAGCAGTTCTTC | CASSFAPTANNEQFF
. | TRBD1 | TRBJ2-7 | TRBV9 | TGTGCCAGCAGCGTAGTGACAGGGGGGTGGTACGAGCAGTACTTC | CASSVVTGGWYEQYF